Below, 17 T cell receptor beta chains from the same sample are listed, as sequenced in a study of blood T cell repertoires in COVID-19. Clones were read by immunoSEQ multiplex PCR, and TCRdb kept only the in-frame ones, dropping some. This table holds approximately 200,000 clones, 70% to 90% found once. Input material: PBMCs or T cells enriched from blood (not recorded which). The receptors derive from a woman aged 25 to 39 who had been exposed to COVID-19.

The CDR3 nucleotides read TGTGCCAGCAGCCAGGGCACAGGGGGTAGAGATAATTCACCCCTCCACTTT. Amino acids: CASSQGTGGRDNSPLHF. This chain links TRBV3-1 (or the pseudogene TRBV3-2) with TRBJ1-6; TRBD1 agrees at 8 bases. V shed 3 bases, J shed 5 bases, and the junction held 9 bases outside the gene matches. Germline V gives CDR1 LGHDT, CDR2 YNNKEL (reference sequence). The CDR3 consists of 17 residues.

This chain joins TRBV27 and TRBJ2-3, with D possibly matching TRBD2 (7 bases). The CDR3 sequence is 16 residues long. The V end was cut by 3 bases, the J end by 5 bases, with 18 bases between. Germline CDR1 and CDR2: MNHEY and SMNVEV (reference sequence). The CDR3 protein is CASSLYRGGEKDTQYF. The DNA of the CDR3 is TGTGCCAGCAGTTTGTACCGCGGGGGCGAGAAAGATACGCAGTATTTT.

This clone was observed a handful of times. The chain uses TRBV5-1 and TRBJ1-6; D not resolved. The V gene lost 1 base and the J gene lost 10 bases, with 12 bases spanning the gap. This CDR3 contains 14 residues. Germline V lookup: CDR1 SGHRS, CDR2 YFSETQ. CDR3 residues: CASSLYGGRSPLHF. The CDR3 DNA is TGCGCCAGCAGCTTGTATGGAGGGCGGTCACCCCTCCACTTT. Drawing the rest from reference TRBV5-1 and TRBJ1-6, the complete variable domain is KAGVTQTPRYLIKTRGQQVTLSCSPISGHRSVSWYQQTPGQGLQFLFEYFSETQRNKGNFPGRFSGRQFSNSRSEMNVSTLELGDSALYLCASSLYGGRSPLHFGNGTRLTVT.

The chain joins TRBV28 to TRBJ2-5; 8 positions match TRBD1. V lost 6 bases and J lost 4; bases outside the gene matches: 7. The CDR3 runs to 14 residues. Per germline, CDR1 MDHEN and CDR2 SYDVKM. The CDR3, as DNA: TGTGCCAGCAGGGACAGGGCTGTAGGAGAGACCCAGTACTTC. Translating it yields CASRDRAVGETQYF.

This clone is a singleton in its sample. This sequence joins TRBV5-5 and TRBJ1-2, with a possible D match to TRBD1 (5 bases). This CDR3 is built from 15 residues. V shed 4 bases and J shed 4 bases, with 17 bases lying between them. The germline V gene encodes CDR1 SGHKS and CDR2 YYEKEE (reference sequence). CDR3 sequence (DNA): TGTGCCAGCAGCCCGGATCGGGGGTTTACCTATGGCTACACCTTC. It codes for CASSPDRGFTYGYTF.

This chain uses TRBV2 with TRBJ1-4; 11 bases fit TRBD1. Germline V gene sequence: CDR1 SNHLY, CDR2 FYNNEI. This CDR3 comprises 16 residues. The ends lost 6 bases at V and 1 base at J; junction bases unmatched: 4. CDR3: CASRRDRGGTNEKLFF. In DNA, the CDR3 is TGTGCCAGCAGAAGGGACAGGGGGGGAACTAATGAAAAACTGTTTTTT.

V usage is TRBV9 and J usage is TRBJ2-3; D might be TRBD2 (5 bases). The CDR3 spans 16 residues. V lost 4 bases, J lost 6 bases, and 21 bases lay in between. Per the germline V gene, CDR1 is SGDLS and CDR2 is YYNGEE. CDR3 sequence reads: CASSPRRGALRDTQYF. The CDR3 nucleotides are TGTGCCAGCAGCCCTCGACGGGGAGCTCTAAGGGATACGCAGTATTTT.

V and J are TRBV5-4 and TRBJ2-5; 11 positions match TRBD1. Germline CDR1 reads SGHNT; CDR2 reads YYREEE (reference sequence). The CDR3 is 16 amino acids. J gave up 3 bases and V 5 bases, and 9 bases lay outside the gene matches. The CDR3: CASSPGPGQGEETQYF. The CDR3 DNA reads as TGTGCCAGCAGTCCGGGGCCGGGACAGGGGGAAGAGACCCAGTACTTC.

The chain carries TRBV10-2 and TRBJ2-7, with D perhaps TRBD2 (6 bases). V was clipped by 6 bases and J by 2 bases, with 14 bases between them. Per the germline V gene, CDR1 is WSHSY and CDR2 is SAAADI. The CDR3 loop spans 14 amino acids. CDR3 sequence (DNA): TGCGCCAGCAGACCGGGACTGGAGACCTACGAGCAGTACTTC. It codes for CASRPGLETYEQYF.

The gene calls are TRBV24-1 and TRBJ2-2, with TRBD2 matching 13 bases. Trimming removed 4 bases from V and 0 bases from J; junction bases left unmatched: 4. Germline V lookup: CDR1 KGHDR, CDR2 SFDVKD. This CDR3 has 18 residues. The CDR3 protein is CATSDGLAGVTNTGELFF. DNA of the CDR3: TGTGCCACCAGTGACGGACTAGCGGGGGTTACGAACACCGGGGAGCTGTTTTTT.

The chain recombines TRBV12-5 with TRBJ1-4, with a weak D call TRBD1 (5 bases). Per the germline V gene, CDR1 is LGHNT and CDR2 is FRNRAP. The CDR3 has 15 residues. Between the trimmed V and J ends, which lost 6 bases and 8 bases, there was a span of 19 bases. CDR3 nucleotides: TGTGCTAGTGGCCCAGGACAAACCAAAGGGGAAAAACTGTTTTTT. Its translation is CASGPGQTKGEKLFF.

In DNA, the CDR3 is TGTGCCAGCAGCTTGTACGCAGGGCACGAGCAGTACTTC. It is translated as CASSLYAGHEQYF. The rearrangement links TRBV5-5 to TRBJ2-7, with a tentative D call TRBD1 (5 bases). Between the trimmed V and J ends, which lost 1 base and 5 bases, there was a span of 10 bases. CDR1 is SGHKS, CDR2 YYEKEE, per germline (reference sequence). The CDR3 sequence is 13 residues long.

This chain joins TRBV6-5 and TRBJ1-2, with D hard to call. The CDR3 contains 15 residues. Germline-derived CDR1 and CDR2 are MNHEY and SVGAGI. V lost 0 bases and J lost 8, with 16 bases in between. The CDR3 is CASSYSRPRALGYTF. CDR3 sequence (DNA): TGTGCCAGCAGTTACTCCCGGCCGCGGGCGTTAGGCTACACCTTC.

The gene calls are TRBV6-5 and TRBJ1-5; 8 bases align to TRBD1. This CDR3 spans 16 amino acids. Germline trimming cut 4 bases from V and 2 bases from J; bases unmatched to any gene: 7. Germline-derived CDR1 and CDR2 are MNHEY and SVGAGI. The DNA for the CDR3 is TGTGCCAGCAGTTTAAGTCCGGACAGGGGCAATCAGCCCCAGCATTTT. Translation: CASSLSPDRGNQPQHF.

This chain uses TRBV5-8 with TRBJ1-1; D unresolved. Germline CDR1 and CDR2: SGHTS and YDEGEE. Trimming left V 1 base short and J 8 bases short, with 15 bases between. The CDR3 has 14 amino acids. In DNA form, the CDR3 reads TGTGCCAGCAGCTTGAGGTCGGGGTCGACAGAAGCTTTCTTT. Its translation is CASSLRSGSTEAFF.

This clone has just one count. V gene TRBV2 combines with J gene TRBJ2-1; 8 nucleotides agree with TRBD1. CDR1 and CDR2 (germline): SNHLY, FYNNEI. The CDR3 has 16 residues. Unmatched junction bases numbered 7, after V lost 5 bases and J lost 1 base. The CDR3 loop reads CASSSYRGSSYNEQFF. The DNA for the CDR3 is TGTGCCAGCAGTTCTTACAGGGGGTCTTCCTACAATGAGCAGTTCTTC.

The CDR3, as DNA: TGTGCCTGGAGCGGGGCGTTAGGGGGACGAAATGAAAAACTGTTTTTT. Amino acid sequence: CAWSGALGGRNEKLFF. The chain joins TRBV30 to TRBJ1-4, with D tentatively TRBD1 (6 bases). The CDR3 totals 16 residues. Looked up from germline, CDR1 is GTSNPN and CDR2 is SVGIG (reference sequence). Trimming pared 3 bases from V and 5 bases from J, leaving 19 bases between. Full variable domain (outside the CDR3, taken from reference TRBV30 and TRBJ1-4): SQTIHQWPATLVQPVGSPLSLECTVEGTSNPNLYWYRQAAGRGLQLLFYSVGIGQISSEVPQNLSASRPQDRQFILSSKKLLLSDSGFYLCAWSGALGGRNEKLFFGSGTQLSVL.